This T cell receptor beta chain was recorded in a study of T cell clones after liver transplantation (dated by TCRdb to the late 2010s). In the study overall: ITN030ST, the source of the samples, was a randomized trial that attempted immunosuppression withdrawal within 2 years of liver transplantation. Donor-reactive T cell clones were identified using TCRbeta sequencing after a pre-transplant mixed lymphocyte reaction and were then followed in post-transplant blood. Third party-reactive TCRbeta sequences from pre-transplant MLRs were also identified as an antigen-independent comparator for donor-reactive sequences. Three of the eight recipients were HCV-positive; the others were transplanted for non-autoimmune, non-viral indications. Until randomization at 12-24 months post-transplant, subjects were given standard immunosuppression, with no induction therapy. To count as tolerant, a recipient had to stay completely off immunosuppression for at least one year without liver enzymes climbing beyond twice the upper limit of normal. Blood samples were taken pre-transplant, pre-randomization before withdrawal, and post-randomization after full withdrawal or failed withdrawal. The study cohort included 8 liver transplant recipients, of whom 3 were classified as tolerant and 5 as non-tolerant. Overall study results and their limits: In two subjects, low numbers of available donor cells limited the measurable donor-reactive repertoire. Circulating donor-reactive CD4 TCRbeta sequences fell significantly post-transplant in 5 of 8 subjects, irrespective of tolerance or HCV status. Conclusions were preliminary, limited by small, heterogeneous patient numbers and non-standardized post-transplant time points. The decline in donor-reactive sequences exceeded the decline in third party-reactive sequences, suggesting partial antigen-specific deletion that was unrelated to withdrawal success. After accounting for repertoire turnover, donor-reactive detection was significantly reduced in 7 of 8 subjects for CD4 and 8 of 8 for CD8. Because no allograft tissue specimens were available, donor-reactive T cells may have migrated into the graft instead of being deleted.

V is clipped by 4 bases and J by 5 bases, and the sequence between their germline boundaries is 18 bases long. CDR1 SGHRS and CDR2 YFSETQ were looked up in the germline V gene. Counted from cysteine to phenylalanine, this CDR3 has 15 amino acids. Of all the DNA, just the CDR3 is kept, 45 bases in frame from base 1. High-throughput TCRbeta CDR3 sequencing of frozen genomic DNA was performed by immunoSEQ, including PCR amplification, mapping, bias correction and internal controls. As for how the authors treated the data: Productive rearrangements were kept, and unique TCRbeta sequences were defined by CDR3 nucleotide sequence plus V and J gene. For a sequence to be called donor-reactive, it needed a frequency of at least 0.01% and at least 5-fold expansion in CFSE-low cells compared with unstimulated pre-transplant cells. To ensure at least 90% detection power, minimum frequency thresholds were set for each subject based on that subject's lowest-template unstimulated sample. Repertoire turnover was measured by Jensen-Shannon divergence between the top 1000 TCRbeta sequences post- and pre-transplant. Two-sided Fisher's exact tests were used to test for changes in how often donor-reactive sequences were detected. Imported from immuneACCESS, the table was reduced by TCRdb to in-frame sequences with V and J called. These copies leave out some clones; in studies compared against another copy, an unresolved V gene accounts for under half, and the cause of the remainder is not known. V, J and clone size derive from that table, while D and trimming were established from the DNA sequence. The table for this sample lists 40,000 to 65,000 clones; less than 85% of them were counted only once. The top ten hold roughly 8% of the sample.

Comment on this clone: Its cognate antigen has yet to be identified. No base quality information exists; no much larger clone differs at one position.

According to the study, the label for this sample's time point signals: pre-transplant. Unstimulated PBMCs, after thawing, were stained for CD3, CD4 and CD8 and then FACS-sorted into CD3+CD4+ and CD3+CD8+ populations. All 8 studied subjects were randomized to withdrawal of immunosuppression. The Qiagen DNeasy Blood and Tissue Kit was used for isolation of genomic DNA. Here the chain combines TRBV5-1 and TRBJ1-1; matching of 6 bases hints at TRBD1 as the D gene. The receptor's source is a human donor who received a liver transplant. Sequenced here: CD4+ T cells from blood, sampled before liver transplant. The CDR3 in this case is CASSVNRERGTEAFF. The sequenced DNA: TGCGCCAGCAGCGTTAACAGGGAGAGGGGAACTGAAGCTTTCTTT.